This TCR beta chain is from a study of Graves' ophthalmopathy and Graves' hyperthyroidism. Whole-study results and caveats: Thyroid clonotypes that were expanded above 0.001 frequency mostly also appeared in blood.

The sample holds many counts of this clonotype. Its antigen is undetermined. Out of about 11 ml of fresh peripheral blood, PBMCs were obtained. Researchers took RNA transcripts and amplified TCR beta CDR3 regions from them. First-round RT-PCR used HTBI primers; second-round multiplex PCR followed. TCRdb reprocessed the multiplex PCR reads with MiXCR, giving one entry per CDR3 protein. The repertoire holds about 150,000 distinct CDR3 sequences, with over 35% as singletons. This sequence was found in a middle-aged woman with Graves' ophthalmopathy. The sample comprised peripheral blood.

Here the CDR3 reads CASSRDLTGNYGYTF. CDR3 DNA sequence: TGCGCCAGCAGCAGGGACCTGACAGGGAACTATGGCTACACCTTC. The gene calls are TRBV5-1 and TRBJ1-2, with 7 bases that match TRBD1. CDR1 is SGHRS and CDR2 is YFSETQ in the germline V gene. V lost 4 bases and J lost 2; bases outside the gene matches: 8. The CDR3 contains 15 residues.